The 10 T cell receptor beta chains below all came from one sample that was sequenced in a study of blood T cell repertoires in COVID-19. Profiled with immunoSEQ multiplex PCR; TCRdb holds only in-frame clones, not every one. Of approximately 250,000 clones in the sample, roughly 89% were seen once. Sequenced sample: PBMCs or T cells enriched from blood (not recorded which). These receptors were taken from a woman aged 25 to 45 who had recovered from COVID-19.

The chain joins TRBV6-6 to TRBJ1-5; D may be TRBD1 (5 bases). Trimming shortened V by 0 bases and J by 5 bases, and 8 bases separated the two germline ends. CDR1 is MNHNY and CDR2 is SVGAGI in the germline V gene (reference sequence). The CDR3 is 14 residues long. The CDR3 DNA reads as TGTGCCAGCAGTTACTCGATAGGGGATCAGCCCCAGCATTTT. This codes for CASSYSIGDQPQHF.

This chain links TRBV9 with TRBJ2-3; D is undetermined. The CDR3 is 14 amino acids. Trimming removed 4 bases at V and 7 bases at J, with 16 bases between. Germline assignment: CDR1 SGDLS and CDR2 YYNGEE. The CDR3 sequence is CASSPRVTRYTQYF. The CDR3 bases are TGTGCCAGCAGCCCCCGGGTAACGAGATATACGCAGTATTTT.

The chain links TRBV6-5 to TRBJ1-2; 7 positions match TRBD1. Germline CDR1 MNHEY, CDR2 SVGAGI. V lost 1 base to trimming and J lost 6 bases; unmatched junction nucleotides: 11. This CDR3 contains 16 residues. The CDR3 here is CASSYWTGGYSDGYTF. The CDR3 nucleotides are TGTGCCAGCAGTTACTGGACAGGTGGATATTCGGATGGCTACACCTTC.

In this sample, this clone turned up a few times. The chain joins TRBV7-3 to TRBJ1-6, with D possibly matching TRBD1 (6 bases). Trimming took off 1 base at V and 7 bases at J, with 11 bases between the two ends. The CDR3 length is 15 residues. Germline V gives CDR1 SGHTA, CDR2 FQGTGA. The CDR3 nucleotides are TGTGCCAGCAGCTTAATGGGACATAAAAATTCACCCCTCCACTTT. As protein: CASSLMGHKNSPLHF.

The chain recombines TRBV18 with TRBJ1-2; no clear D gene. Germline V gene lookup returns CDR1 KGHSH and CDR2 LQKENI. The CDR3 covers 14 residues. Trimming cost V 6 bases and J 5 bases, with 16 bases left between them. This chain's CDR3 is CASSGTAREYGYTF. CDR3 nucleotide sequence: TGTGCCAGCTCGGGAACGGCGCGGGAATATGGCTACACCTTC. Together with reference TRBV18 and TRBJ1-2, the CDR3 gives the full variable domain: NAGVMQNPRHLVRRRGQEARLRCSPMKGHSHVYWYRQLPEEGLKFMVYLQKENIIDESGMPKERFSAEFPKEGPSILRIQQVVRGDSAAYFCASSGTAREYGYTFGSGTRLTVV.

The rearrangement links TRBV30 to TRBJ1-6; D is possibly TRBD1 (5 bases). Trimming pared 2 bases from V and 7 bases from J, leaving 18 bases between. Looked up from germline, CDR1 is GTSNPN and CDR2 is SVGIG (reference sequence). The CDR3 contains 16 residues. CDR3 protein: CAWSRSRGMLNSPLHF. The CDR3 region has the DNA TGTGCCTGGAGTAGGAGCCGGGGGATGCTGAATTCACCCCTCCACTTT.

J is TRBJ2-4 and V is TRBV11-1; 9 nucleotides match TRBD1. Germline V gene data show CDR1 as SGHAT and CDR2 as FQDESV (reference sequence). CDR3 length: 16 amino acids. V lost 1 base, J lost 3 bases, and 4 bases stayed unmatched. CDR3 sequence (DNA): TGTGCCAGCAGCTTAGTGACAGGGGGAGGCAAAAACATTCAGTACTTC. Its translation is CASSLVTGGGKNIQYF. Based on the CDR3 plus reference TRBV11-1 and TRBJ2-4, the full variable domain is EAEVAQSPRYKITEKSQAVAFWCDPISGHATLYWYRQILGQGPELLVQFQDESVVDDSQLPKDRFSAERLKGVDSTLKIQPAELGDSAMYLCASSLVTGGGKNIQYFGAGTRLSVL.

V gene TRBV7-2 combines with J gene TRBJ2-1; 9 bases map to TRBD2. Germline values: CDR1 SGHTA, CDR2 FQGNSA. The V segment lost 3 bases and the J segment 2 bases; nucleotides outside the gene matches: 8. This CDR3 spans 17 amino acids. CDR3 sequence reads: CASSFGGASGAYNEQFF. The CDR3 nucleotides are TGTGCCAGCAGCTTTGGGGGGGCTAGCGGGGCCTACAATGAGCAGTTCTTC.

The V call is TRBV3-1 (or the pseudogene TRBV3-2), the J call TRBJ1-6; D uncertain. Germline V gives CDR1 LGHDT, CDR2 YNNKEL (reference sequence). The V gene lost 1 base and the J gene lost 5 bases, with 9 bases spanning the gap. CDR3 length: 15 residues. Here the CDR3 reads CASSQAQANNSPLHF. The CDR3 DNA reads as TGTGCCAGCAGCCAAGCGCAGGCTAATAATTCACCCCTCCACTTT.

This chain uses TRBV28 with TRBJ1-5, with TRBD1 identical over 7 bases. From germline, CDR1 is MDHEN and CDR2 SYDVKM. CDR3 length: 15 amino acids. Trimming at V came to 6 bases and at J to 3 bases, leaving 8 bases not matched to a gene. CDR3 loop: CASSPTTGANQPQHF. Here the CDR3 DNA reads TGTGCCAGCAGCCCCACTACAGGGGCCAATCAGCCCCAGCATTTT.